This T cell receptor (beta chain) was identified during a study of OX40 agonist ivuxolimab in advanced cancers. Study-level background: Patients were treated with intravenous ivuxolimab, dosed at 0.01 to 10 mg/kg and infused every 2 weeks.

Using immunoSEQ multiplex PCR, the repertoire was profiled, and TCRdb retains in-frame clones only, with some absent. The sample has some 80,000 clones, approximately 84% seen once; the top ten hold roughly 6.6%. From germline, CDR1 is MNHEY and CDR2 SVGAGI. The ends were cut back, 4 bases at V and 2 bases at J, with 14 bases in the middle. CDR3 length equals 15 residues. This clone was recorded only once. This specimen was CD4+ or CD8+ T cells sorted from blood, taken in a trial of the OX40 agonist ivuxolimab. The rearrangement joins TRBV6-5 to TRBJ1-2; a weak D match, TRBD1 (5 bases). This clonotype was sampled from an adult with an advanced solid tumor such as melanoma, head and neck, liver or kidney cancer. For the CDR3, the DNA is TGTGCCAGCAGTTTTTCTGGCCGGGGGAACTATGGCTACACCTTC. Translation gives CASSFSGRGNYGYTF.